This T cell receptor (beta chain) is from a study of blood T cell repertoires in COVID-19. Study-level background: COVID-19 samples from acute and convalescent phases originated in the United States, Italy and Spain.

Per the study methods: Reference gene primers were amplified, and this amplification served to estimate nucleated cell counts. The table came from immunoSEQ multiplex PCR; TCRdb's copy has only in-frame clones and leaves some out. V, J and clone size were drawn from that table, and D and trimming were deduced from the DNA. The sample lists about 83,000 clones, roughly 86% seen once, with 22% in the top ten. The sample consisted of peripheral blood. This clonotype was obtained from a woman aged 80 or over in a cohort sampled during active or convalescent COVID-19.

The CDR3 protein is CASSLGHNYGYTF. The CDR3 coding sequence is TGTGCCAGCTCACTTGGACACAACTATGGCTACACCTTC. The chain carries TRBV18 and TRBJ1-2, with a tentative D call TRBD1 (5 bases). Germline assignment: CDR1 KGHSH and CDR2 LQKENI. This CDR3 has 13 residues. Trimming cost V 4 bases and J 2 bases, with 8 bases left between them. The full variable domain, in which reference TRBV18 and TRBJ1-2 provide the parts outside the CDR3, is NAGVMQNPRHLVRRRGQEARLRCSPMKGHSHVYWYRQLPEEGLKFMVYLQKENIIDESGMPKERFSAEFPKEGPSILRIQQVVRGDSAAYFCASSLGHNYGYTFGSGTRLTVV.